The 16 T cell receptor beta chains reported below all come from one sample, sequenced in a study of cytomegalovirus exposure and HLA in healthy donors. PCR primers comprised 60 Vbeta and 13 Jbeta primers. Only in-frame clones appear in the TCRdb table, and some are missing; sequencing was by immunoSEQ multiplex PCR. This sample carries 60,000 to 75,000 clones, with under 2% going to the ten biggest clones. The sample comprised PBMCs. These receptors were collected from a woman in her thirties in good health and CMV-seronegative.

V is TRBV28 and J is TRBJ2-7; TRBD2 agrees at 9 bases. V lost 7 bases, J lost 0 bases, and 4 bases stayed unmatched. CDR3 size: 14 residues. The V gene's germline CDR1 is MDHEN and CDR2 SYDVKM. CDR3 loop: CASNLSGSSYEQYF. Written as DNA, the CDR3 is TGTGCCAGCAACCTTAGCGGGAGCTCCTACGAGCAGTACTTC. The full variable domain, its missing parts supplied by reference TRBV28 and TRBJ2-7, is DVKVTQSSRYLVKRTGEKVFLECVQDMDHENMFWYRQDPGLGLRLIYFSYDVKMKEKGDIPEGYSVSREKKERFSLILESASTNQTSMYLCASNLSGSSYEQYFGPGTRLTVT.

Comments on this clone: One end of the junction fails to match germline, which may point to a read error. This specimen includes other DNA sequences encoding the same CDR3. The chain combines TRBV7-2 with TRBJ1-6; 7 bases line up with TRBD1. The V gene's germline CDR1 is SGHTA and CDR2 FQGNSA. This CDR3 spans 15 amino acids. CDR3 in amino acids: CASSLNRQGNSPLHF. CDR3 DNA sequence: TGTGCCAGCAGCCTAAATCGACAGGGAAATTCACCCCTACACTTT.

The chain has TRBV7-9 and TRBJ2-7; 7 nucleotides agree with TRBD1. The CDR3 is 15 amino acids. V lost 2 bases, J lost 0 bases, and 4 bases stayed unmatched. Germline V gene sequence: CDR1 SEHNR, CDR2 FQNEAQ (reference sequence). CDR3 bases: TGTGCCAGCAGCTTACCCGGGACAGCCTCCTACGAGCAGTACTTC. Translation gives CASSLPGTASYEQYF.

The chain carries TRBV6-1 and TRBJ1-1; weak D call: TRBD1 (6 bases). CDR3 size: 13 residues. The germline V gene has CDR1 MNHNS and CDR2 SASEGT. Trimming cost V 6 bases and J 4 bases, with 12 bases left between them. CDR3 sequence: CASRTGFTTEAFF. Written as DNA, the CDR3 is TGTGCCAGCAGAACAGGGTTTACCACTGAAGCTTTCTTT.

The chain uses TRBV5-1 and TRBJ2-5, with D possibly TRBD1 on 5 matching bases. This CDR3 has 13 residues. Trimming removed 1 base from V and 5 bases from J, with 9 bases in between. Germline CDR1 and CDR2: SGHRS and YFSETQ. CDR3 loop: CASSLTGRETQYF. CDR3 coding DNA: TGCGCCAGCAGCTTGACAGGCCGGGAGACCCAGTACTTC. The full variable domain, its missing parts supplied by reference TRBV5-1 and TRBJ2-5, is KAGVTQTPRYLIKTRGQQVTLSCSPISGHRSVSWYQQTPGQGLQFLFEYFSETQRNKGNFPGRFSGRQFSNSRSEMNVSTLELGDSALYLCASSLTGRETQYFGPGTRLLVL.

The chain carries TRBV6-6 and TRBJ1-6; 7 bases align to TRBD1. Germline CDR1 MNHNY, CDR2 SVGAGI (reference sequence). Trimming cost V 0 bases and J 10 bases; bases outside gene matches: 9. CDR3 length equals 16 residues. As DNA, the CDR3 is TGTGCCAGCAGTTACTCGAGTCGACAGGGCGGATCACCCCTCCACTTT. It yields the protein CASSYSSRQGGSPLHF.

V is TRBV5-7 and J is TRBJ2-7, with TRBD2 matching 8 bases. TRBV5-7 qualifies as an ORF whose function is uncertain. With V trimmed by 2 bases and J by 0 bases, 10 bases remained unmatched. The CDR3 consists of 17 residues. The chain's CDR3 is CASSLIGLAGLSYEQYF. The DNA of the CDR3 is TGTGCCAGCAGCTTAATAGGTTTAGCGGGACTCTCCTACGAGCAGTACTTC.

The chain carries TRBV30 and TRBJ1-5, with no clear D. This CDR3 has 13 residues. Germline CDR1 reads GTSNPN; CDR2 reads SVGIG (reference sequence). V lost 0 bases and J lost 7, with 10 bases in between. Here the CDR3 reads CAWSVAPGQPQHF. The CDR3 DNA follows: TGTGCCTGGAGTGTAGCCCCCGGGCAGCCCCAGCATTTT.

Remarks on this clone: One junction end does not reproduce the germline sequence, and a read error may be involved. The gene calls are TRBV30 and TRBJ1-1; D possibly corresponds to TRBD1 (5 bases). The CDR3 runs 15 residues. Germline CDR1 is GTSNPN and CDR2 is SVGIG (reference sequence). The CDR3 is CAGSVPRTFAAEAFF. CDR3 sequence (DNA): TGTGCCGGGAGTGTACCCCGGACATTTGCAGCTGAAGCTTTCTTT.

This chain's CDR3 is CASSLGTPEQFF. Written as DNA, the CDR3 is TGTGCCAGCAGCTTAGGGACTCCCGAGCAGTTCTTC. The chain combines TRBV7-6 with TRBJ2-1; D possibly corresponds to TRBD2 (5 bases). The CDR3 spans 12 residues. The germline gives CDR1 SGHVS, CDR2 FNYEAQ. Trimming stripped 1 base from V and 10 bases from J, with 8 bases between.

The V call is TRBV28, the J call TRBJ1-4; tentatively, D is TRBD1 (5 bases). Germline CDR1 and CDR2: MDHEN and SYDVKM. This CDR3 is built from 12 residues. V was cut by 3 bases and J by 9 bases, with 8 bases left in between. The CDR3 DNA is TGTGCCAGCAGTTTGGCAGGGAAAAAACTGTTTTTT. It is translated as CASSLAGKKLFF.

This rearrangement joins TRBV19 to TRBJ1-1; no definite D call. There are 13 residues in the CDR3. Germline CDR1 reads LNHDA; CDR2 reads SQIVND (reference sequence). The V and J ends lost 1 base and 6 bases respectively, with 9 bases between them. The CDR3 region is CASSIATGSEAFF. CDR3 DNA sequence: TGTGCCAGTAGTATAGCGACGGGATCTGAAGCTTTCTTT.

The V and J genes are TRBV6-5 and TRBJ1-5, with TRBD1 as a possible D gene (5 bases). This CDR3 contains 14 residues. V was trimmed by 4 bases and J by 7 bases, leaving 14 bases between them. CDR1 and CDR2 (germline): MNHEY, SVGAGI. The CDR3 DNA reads TGTGCCAGCAGTTTCCTTGGGGGGGGACAGCCCCAGCATTTT. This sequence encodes CASSFLGGGQPQHF.

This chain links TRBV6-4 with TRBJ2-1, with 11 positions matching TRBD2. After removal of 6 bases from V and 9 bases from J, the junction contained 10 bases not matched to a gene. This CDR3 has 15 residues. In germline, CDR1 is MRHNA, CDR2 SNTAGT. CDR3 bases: TGTGCCAGCAGCTACACTAGCGGGAGTGCTAGTGAGCAGTTCTTC. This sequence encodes CASSYTSGSASEQFF.

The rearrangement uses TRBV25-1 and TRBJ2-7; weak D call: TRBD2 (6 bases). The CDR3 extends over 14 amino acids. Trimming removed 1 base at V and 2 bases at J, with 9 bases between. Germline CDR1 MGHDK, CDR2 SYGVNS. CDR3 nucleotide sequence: TGTGCCAGCAGTGAATGGAGGGACCCCTACGAGCAGTACTTC. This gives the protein CASSEWRDPYEQYF.

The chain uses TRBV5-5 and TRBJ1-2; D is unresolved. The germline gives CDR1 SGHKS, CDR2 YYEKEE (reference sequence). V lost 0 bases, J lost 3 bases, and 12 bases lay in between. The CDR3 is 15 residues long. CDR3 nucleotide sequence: TGTGCCAGCAGCTTGGGACTAGGGTCCCACTATGGCTACACCTTC. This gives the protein CASSLGLGSHYGYTF.